These 28 T cell receptor beta chains share one sample of origin, sequenced in a study of Graves' ophthalmopathy and Graves' hyperthyroidism. Transcripts of RNA were the source for amplifying TCR beta CDR3 regions. An opening RT-PCR round employed HTBI primers and preceded a second-round multiplex PCR. TCRdb recomputed calls from the multiplex PCR reads with MiXCR, one row per CDR3 protein. The profile shows some 370,000 distinct CDR3 sequences, roughly 17% of them singletons. The specimen sequenced was peripheral blood. These receptors were collected from an adult woman with stable Graves' hyperthyroidism.

This clonotype was observed many times. The chain employs TRBV28 and TRBJ2-7, with 8 bases fitting TRBD1. V lost 6 bases, J lost 4 bases, and 14 bases stayed unmatched. This CDR3 is 16 amino acids long. Germline V gene sequence: CDR1 MDHEN, CDR2 SYDVKM. The DNA of the CDR3 is TGTGCCAGCAGGGGTTCTGAGGGACAGGATCTGTACGAGCAGTACTTC. It is translated as CASRGSEGQDLYEQYF. Supplemented by reference TRBV28 and TRBJ2-7, the full variable domain reads DVKVTQSSRYLVKRTGEKVFLECVQDMDHENMFWYRQDPGLGLRLIYFSYDVKMKEKGDIPEGYSVSREKKERFSLILESASTNQTSMYLCASRGSEGQDLYEQYFGPGTRLTVT.

The V gene is TRBV6-1, the J gene TRBJ1-1; D is perhaps TRBD1 (5 bases). The CDR3 sequence is 17 residues long. The V end was cut by 7 bases, the J end by 1 base, with 22 bases between. The germline V gene has CDR1 MNHNS and CDR2 SASEGT. CDR3 in DNA: TGTGCCAGCAAGTGGAGCAGTTCCGGGGGACCGAACACTGAAGCTTTCTTT. Its translation is CASKWSSSGGPNTEAFF.

This clonotype has ten or more counts. The chain employs TRBV12-3 or TRBV12-4 and TRBJ1-5, with 8 bases lining up with TRBD1. This CDR3 comprises 16 residues. V trimming: 0 bases; J trimming: 1 base; junction bases outside the gene matches: 2. CDR3 protein: CASSLANRGSNQPQHF. CDR3 sequence (DNA): TGTGCCAGCAGTTTAGCCAACAGGGGGAGCAATCAGCCCCAGCATTTT.

The J gene is TRBJ2-2, the V gene TRBV4-1; D is unclear. V shed 1 base and J shed 1 base, with 10 bases lying between them. CDR3 length: 16 residues. CDR1 is MGHRA, CDR2 YSYEKL, per germline. This CDR3 reads CASSQVPKGNTGELFF. CDR3 bases: TGCGCCAGCAGCCAAGTCCCTAAAGGGAACACCGGGGAGCTGTTTTTT.

This clonotype came up many times. The V and J genes are TRBV13 and TRBJ2-4; maybe TRBD1 (5 bases). Germline V gives CDR1 PRHDT, CDR2 FYEKMQ (reference sequence). Trimming pared 1 base from V and 11 bases from J, leaving 9 bases between. There are 12 residues in the CDR3. The CDR3 nucleotides are TGTGCCAGCAGCTTAGTAGGGGAACTTCAGTACTTC. Translation gives CASSLVGELQYF.

This clonotype appeared many times. J is TRBJ2-5 and V is TRBV5-6, with D hard to call. The CDR3 has 12 amino acids. Germline V gene lookup returns CDR1 SGHDT and CDR2 YYEEEE. The V end was cut by 4 bases, the J end by 7 bases, with 11 bases between. The CDR3 nucleotides are TGTGCCAGCAGCGATCTTACCGGGACCCAGTACTTC. Protein product: CASSDLTGTQYF.

This clonotype was found many times. V gene TRBV30 combines with J gene TRBJ1-5; 7 nucleotides line up with TRBD1. The ends lost 1 base at V and 8 bases at J; junction bases unmatched: 8. There are 14 residues in the CDR3. Germline-derived CDR1 and CDR2 are GTSNPN and SVGIG (reference sequence). The CDR3 coding sequence is TGTGCCTGGAGTGAAGGGCAGGGGGATAAGCCCCAGCATTTT. Protein: CAWSEGQGDKPQHF.

This clonotype has at least ten counts. The rearrangement uses TRBV29-1 and TRBJ2-7, with 7 bases aligning to TRBD1. Germline assignment: CDR1 SQVTM and CDR2 ANQGSEA. There are 12 residues in the CDR3. V lost 6 bases, J lost 5 bases, and 7 bases stayed unmatched. CDR3 in DNA: TGCAGCGTCCGGGACAGTGGGGACGAGCAGTACTTC. This encodes CSVRDSGDEQYF.

This clonotype was seen many times. The chain recombines TRBV6-4 with TRBJ1-5; 7 nucleotides align to TRBD1. V lost 2 bases and J lost 5; bases outside the gene matches: 12. This CDR3 has 17 residues. The germline gives CDR1 MRHNA, CDR2 SNTAGT. In DNA form, the CDR3 reads TGTGCCAGCAGTGACCCGACTTCGACAGGGAAGGATCAGCCCCAGCATTTT. Its protein product is CASSDPTSTGKDQPQHF.

The rearrangement joins TRBV20-1 to TRBJ1-1; possibly TRBD1 for D (5 bases). Trimming pared 1 base from V and 3 bases from J, leaving 15 bases between. The CDR3 has 15 amino acids. Germline-derived CDR1 and CDR2 are DFQATT and SNEGSKA (reference sequence). This chain's CDR3 is CSARGGRGRDTEAFF. CDR3 DNA sequence: TGCAGTGCTAGAGGGGGGAGAGGGAGGGACACTGAAGCTTTCTTT.

The chain carries TRBV28 and TRBJ2-7; D is possibly TRBD2 (6 bases). The CDR3 has 16 residues. Germline assignment: CDR1 MDHEN and CDR2 SYDVKM. V was trimmed by 3 bases and J by 2 bases, leaving 17 bases between them. CDR3 sequence reads: CASSLGAMAGTYEQYF. The CDR3 DNA sequence: TGTGCCAGCAGTTTGGGTGCCATGGCGGGAACCTACGAGCAGTACTTC.

This clonotype was seen a few times. CDR3 sequence reads: CSGFRDPPYNEQFF. The CDR3 nucleotides are TGCAGTGGATTCCGGGACCCCCCCTACAATGAGCAGTTCTTC. The V call is TRBV20-1, the J call TRBJ2-1; D tentatively fits TRBD1 or TRBD2 (5 bases each). V lost 7 bases to trimming and J lost 2 bases, with 15 bases between them. Germline V gene data show CDR1 as DFQATT and CDR2 as SNEGSKA (reference sequence). CDR3 length: 14 amino acids.

This clonotype has at least ten counts. The rearrangement joins TRBV12-3 or TRBV12-4 to TRBJ1-1; D might be TRBD1 (6 bases). The germline V and J ends were trimmed by 7 bases and 7 bases, with 22 bases remaining between them. The CDR3 is 15 amino acids. The CDR3 DNA reads as TGTGCCAGCAAACGTATTGGCTGGGGGGCTGATGAAGCTTTCTTT. Protein product: CASKRIGWGADEAFF.

This clonotype occurred a few times. The V and J genes are TRBV28 and TRBJ1-2; 9 bases are a match to TRBD1. CDR1 and CDR2 (germline): MDHEN, SYDVKM. With V trimmed by 5 bases and J by 9 bases, 10 bases remained unmatched. The CDR3 sequence is 14 residues long. The CDR3 region has the DNA TGTGCCAGCAGTCGACCGGGACAGGGATCGAGCTACACCTTC. It is translated as CASSRPGQGSSYTF.

This chain uses TRBV20-1 with TRBJ2-7, with D tentatively TRBD1 (5 bases). Trimming took 3 bases from V and 1 from J, leaving 16 bases between them. The CDR3 is 15 residues long. Germline values: CDR1 DFQATT, CDR2 SNEGSKA (reference sequence). This chain's CDR3 is CSASGARRKSYEQYF. The CDR3 region has the DNA TGCAGTGCTAGTGGGGCTAGAAGGAAGTCCTACGAGCAGTACTTC.

This clonotype was detected a few times. J is TRBJ2-5 and V is TRBV12-5; 13 bases line up with TRBD2. The CDR3 covers 18 residues. V was pared by 5 bases and J by 2 bases, with 11 bases of the junction left unmatched. Looked up from germline, CDR1 is LGHNT and CDR2 is FRNRAP. CDR3 protein: CASGPGTSGTPKQETQYF. CDR3 DNA sequence: TGTGCTAGTGGTCCCGGGACTAGCGGGACCCCGAAGCAAGAGACCCAGTACTTC.

This clonotype appeared many times. The chain is built from TRBV12-3 or TRBV12-4 and TRBJ2-3; TRBD2 matches at 8 bases. This CDR3 comprises 16 residues. V was pared by 5 bases and J by 2 bases, with 9 bases of the junction left unmatched. CDR3 in amino acids: CASSDRLAGNTDTQYF. The DNA of the CDR3 is TGTGCCAGCAGTGATAGATTAGCGGGGAACACAGATACGCAGTATTTT.

The chain recombines TRBV20-1 with TRBJ1-5; possibly TRBD1 for D (6 bases). V was clipped by 1 base and J by 3 bases, with 22 bases between them. Germline V gene sequence: CDR1 DFQATT, CDR2 SNEGSKA (reference sequence). This CDR3 contains 18 residues. The CDR3 region is CSARGVDAGQQDNQPQHF. The CDR3 DNA reads as TGCAGTGCTAGAGGGGTGGACGCAGGACAGCAAGACAATCAGCCCCAGCATTTT.

Ten or more counts support this clonotype. The CDR3 nucleotides read TGCGCCAGCAGCCTTTCCGGACTAGCGGCAACCGGGGAGCTGTTTTTT. It encodes CASSLSGLAATGELFF. This chain uses TRBV4-3 with TRBJ2-2; 10 nucleotides agree with TRBD2. Per germline, CDR1 LGHNA and CDR2 YSLEER. This CDR3 has 16 amino acids. V lost 4 bases to trimming and J lost 5 bases; unmatched junction nucleotides: 7.

This clonotype came up many times. The chain employs TRBV7-9 and TRBJ2-5; 8 bases fit TRBD1. The CDR3 is made up of 15 amino acids. Unmatched junction bases numbered 10, after V lost 5 bases and J lost 5 bases. In germline, CDR1 is SEHNR, CDR2 FQNEAQ (reference sequence). CDR3 loop: CASSLPRGLGETQYF. CDR3 nucleotide sequence: TGTGCCAGCAGCCTACCCAGGGGGCTTGGGGAGACCCAGTACTTC. The full variable domain, with the rest looked up from reference TRBV7-9 and TRBJ2-5, is DTGVSQNPRHKITKRGQNVTFRCDPISEHNRLYWYRQTLGQGPEFLTYFQNEAQLEKSRLLSDRFSAERPKGSFSTLEIQRTEQGDSAMYLCASSLPRGLGETQYFGPGTRLLVL.

A word on this clonotype: This CDR3 fails to terminate in the conserved phenylalanine or tryptophan, so it likely reflects a read error. The rearrangement joins TRBV24-1 to TRBJ1-5; D unresolved. Germline V gene sequence: CDR1 KGHDR, CDR2 SFDVKD. This CDR3 has 17 amino acids. V lost 0 bases and J 0 bases, leaving 11 bases between the germline ends. In DNA form, the CDR3 reads TGTGCCACCAGTGATTTGGCACGGACTGATAGCAATCAGCCCCAGCATTTG. This gives the protein CATSDLARTDSNQPQHL.

At least ten counts were recorded for this clonotype. This chain connects TRBV29-1 to TRBJ2-7; D may be TRBD1 (6 bases). CDR1 SQVTM and CDR2 ANQGSEA come from the germline V gene. The length of the CDR3 is 14 residues. The ends were cut back, 4 bases at V and 0 bases at J, with 13 bases in the middle. CDR3 DNA: TGCAGCGTTGTCTGGGGGCTTGCCTCCTACGAGCAGTACTTC. It encodes CSVVWGLASYEQYF.

There are a few counts of this clonotype. The chain combines TRBV11-2 with TRBJ2-7; D is perhaps TRBD2 (5 bases). Germline assignment: CDR1 SGHAT and CDR2 FQNNGV. The germline V and J ends were trimmed by 5 bases and 2 bases, with 16 bases remaining between them. The CDR3 has 15 residues. The CDR3 spells CASSQLRERAYEQYF. CDR3 coding DNA: TGTGCCAGCAGCCAGCTGCGCGAGAGGGCCTACGAGCAGTACTTC.

The sample holds many counts of this clonotype. The chain joins TRBV12-3 or TRBV12-4 to TRBJ1-5; TRBD1 aligns across 7 bases. This CDR3 comprises 13 residues. Losses at the gene ends were 3 bases for V and 5 bases for J; bases not matched to a gene: 1. The CDR3 nucleotides are TGTGCCAGCAGTTTCACAGGGGATCAGCCCCAGCATTTT. As protein: CASSFTGDQPQHF.

This clonotype has a count of ten or more. The chain is built from TRBV12-3 or TRBV12-4 and TRBJ2-5; D may be TRBD2 (5 bases). This CDR3 contains 14 residues. V lost 2 bases, J lost 5 bases, and 12 bases lay in between. The CDR3 here is CASSLRGGAETQYF. The CDR3 coding sequence is TGTGCCAGCAGTTTAAGAGGAGGAGCCGAGACCCAGTACTTC.

This clonotype was detected many times. The chain combines TRBV28 with TRBJ2-5, with 10 bases identical to TRBD2. Per germline, CDR1 MDHEN and CDR2 SYDVKM. The V segment lost 2 bases and the J segment 7 bases; nucleotides outside the gene matches: 28. The CDR3 loop spans 22 amino acids. Here the CDR3 DNA reads TGTGCCAGCAGTTTAAGGGGCTGGAGCGGGAGGGCCCTTTCGTTTTCCCGGGGGACCCAGTACTTC. It yields the protein CASSLRGWSGRALSFSRGTQYF.

This clonotype was recorded at least ten times. This sequence joins TRBV24-1 and TRBJ1-5; D gene uncertain. The CDR3 spans 13 residues. Germline V gives CDR1 KGHDR, CDR2 SFDVKD. Trimming cost V 9 bases and J 2 bases, with 10 bases left between them. CDR3 residues: CATGGQGNQPQHF. The DNA for the CDR3 is TGTGCCACCGGCGGTCAAGGCAATCAGCCCCAGCATTTT.

There are many counts of this clonotype. The CDR3 DNA is TGTGCCAGCAGTTACAATCCCGGGACAGGGTTTTTCCACGAGCAGTACTTC. Its translation: CASSYNPGTGFFHEQYF. This chain connects TRBV6-5 to TRBJ2-7; 9 bases fit TRBD1. J was trimmed by 5 bases and V by 2 bases; bases with no gene match: 13. This CDR3 is built from 17 residues. Per germline, CDR1 MNHEY and CDR2 SVGAGI.